The 11 T cell receptor beta chains in this list originate from one sample, sequenced in a study of blood T cells in healthy people across ages. Then a second PCR, running about 6 to 12 cycles, was carried out with a sample-barcoded 5' primer and a J-beta primer mix. Using its own MiXCR run on the 5' RACE reads, TCRdb lists one record per CDR3 protein. The table includes some 1.7 million distinct CDR3 sequences, 25% to 30% detected once. Material for sequencing was blood. The receptor set was obtained from a woman in her 30s in good health.

The rearrangement uses TRBV27 and TRBJ1-6; 7 nucleotides agree with TRBD1. From germline, CDR1 is MNHEY and CDR2 SMNVEV (reference sequence). The CDR3 extends over 15 amino acids. V gave up 10 bases and J gave up 10 bases; unmatched junction bases: 16. The CDR3 DNA is TGTGCCAACCCGTATGAGGAGACAGGGAAATCACCCCTCCACTTT. Residues: CANPYEETGKSPLHF.

This clonotype was found many times. The chain couples TRBV20-1 to TRBJ2-1; 11 bases fit TRBD2. Germline V gene data show CDR1 as DFQATT and CDR2 as SNEGSKA (reference sequence). With 6 bases clipped from V and 5 bases from J, the junction kept 6 bases outside the gene matches. The CDR3 spans 14 residues. CDR3 protein: CSALSGRADNEQFF. The CDR3 nucleotides are TGCAGTGCCCTTAGCGGGAGGGCCGACAATGAGCAGTTCTTC.

This sequence joins TRBV15 and TRBJ2-7; D perhaps matches TRBD2 (7 bases). Germline assignment: CDR1 LNHNV and CDR2 YYDKDF (reference sequence). This CDR3 spans 14 amino acids. V lost 10 bases and J lost 3, with 19 bases in between. The CDR3 spells CASFGRTVDYEQYF. CDR3 sequence (DNA): TGTGCCAGCTTCGGGAGGACAGTTGACTACGAGCAGTACTTC.

This clonotype showed up just a few times. The gene calls are TRBV5-5 and TRBJ1-6; D possibly corresponds to TRBD1 (6 bases). Trimming left V 2 bases short and J 13 bases short, with 22 bases between. Germline lookup yields CDR1 SGHKS and CDR2 YYEKEE (reference sequence). This CDR3 is built from 16 residues. The CDR3 DNA sequence: TGTGCCAGCAGCTTTAGGCCGGTAAACTCAGGGGATCCCCTCCACTTT. Protein: CASSFRPVNSGDPLHF.

CDR3 sequence reads: CASSQTGLAGVELFF. CDR3 bases: TGTGCCAGCAGTCAGACGGGACTAGCGGGAGTGGAGCTGTTTTTT. The V and J genes are TRBV7-2 and TRBJ2-2; TRBD2 matches 14 bases. This CDR3 comprises 15 residues. Per germline, CDR1 SGHTA and CDR2 FQGNSA. V lost 6 bases to trimming and J lost 10 bases; unmatched junction nucleotides: 7.

This chain connects TRBV4-2 to TRBJ2-3; D gene uncertain. V lost 8 bases, J lost 2 bases, and 14 bases lay in between. The CDR3 spans 14 residues. In germline, CDR1 is LGHNA, CDR2 YNFKEQ. The DNA for the CDR3 is TGTGCCAGCCAAGATGGCCGGTCCACAGATACGCAGTATTTT. This codes for CASQDGRSTDTQYF.

This clonotype has just a few counts. V and J are TRBV6-6 and TRBJ1-1, with D unclear. The CDR3 totals 14 residues. V shed 4 bases and J shed 0 bases, with 9 bases lying between them. Per germline, CDR1 MNHNY and CDR2 SVGAGI (reference sequence). Here the CDR3 reads CASSSKGLNTEAFF. CDR3 sequence (DNA): TGTGCCAGCAGTTCCAAGGGATTGAACACTGAAGCTTTCTTT.

This clonotype showed up just once. This chain joins TRBV28 and TRBJ1-5; D gene uncertain. Germline assignment: CDR1 MDHEN and CDR2 SYDVKM. With 10 bases removed from V and 5 bases from J, the gap between germline ends came to 15 bases. The CDR3 sequence is 13 residues long. CDR3 loop: CAMDSARHQPQHF. In DNA form, the CDR3 reads TGTGCCATGGATTCGGCACGCCATCAGCCCCAGCATTTT. The full variable domain, its missing parts supplied by reference TRBV28 and TRBJ1-5, is DVKVTQSSRYLVKRTGEKVFLECVQDMDHENMFWYRQDPGLGLRLIYFSYDVKMKEKGDIPEGYSVSREKKERFSLILESASTNQTSMYLCAMDSARHQPQHFGDGTRLSIL.

This clonotype showed up many times. V is TRBV5-1 and J is TRBJ2-7; D may be TRBD1 (6 bases). Trimming removed 2 bases at V and 4 bases at J, with 13 bases between. The germline gives CDR1 SGHRS, CDR2 YFSETQ. There are 14 residues in the CDR3. CDR3 sequence: CASSLSTTGYEQYF. CDR3 sequence (DNA): TGCGCCAGCAGCTTAAGCACGACAGGTTACGAGCAGTACTTC.

The chain uses TRBV3-1 and TRBJ2-2, with unresolved D. The germline CDR1 and CDR2 sequences are LGHDT and YNNKEL (reference sequence). V was trimmed by 7 bases and J by 11 bases, leaving 14 bases between them. The CDR3 runs 12 residues. The CDR3 protein is CASTHRHGELFF. In DNA form, the CDR3 reads TGTGCCAGCACGCACAGACATGGAGAGCTGTTTTTT.

This clonotype has a count of ten or more. The chain uses TRBV6-5 and TRBJ2-1; tentatively, D is TRBD2 (6 bases). Trimming stripped 8 bases from V and 3 bases from J, with 14 bases between. Germline loops: CDR1 MNHEY, CDR2 SVGAGI. The CDR3 spans 14 residues. The CDR3 is CASGRGASYNEQFF. The DNA of the CDR3 is TGTGCCAGCGGGCGCGGGGCTAGCTACAATGAGCAGTTCTTC.